The 30 T cell receptor beta chains in this list originate from one sample, sequenced in a study of pediatric ulcerative colitis. The assay was immunoSEQ multiplex PCR, and TCRdb's table has in-frame clones only and misses some. The sample holds some 60,000 clones, 77% seen once. Source material: blood. The source is a boy younger than 18 with moderate ulcerative colitis.

The CDR3 DNA reads TGCGCCAGCAGCTCATACGGACAGGGACGGCTCACTGAAGCTTTCTTT. Encoded protein: CASSSYGQGRLTEAFF. The chain links TRBV5-1 to TRBJ1-1, with 8 bases lining up with TRBD1. J gave up 4 bases and V 3 bases, and 11 bases lay outside the gene matches. The CDR3 has 16 residues. The germline CDR1 and CDR2 sequences are SGHRS and YFSETQ.

This clone appeared once. The CDR3 sequence is CASSSPGQGRYEQYF. The CDR3 DNA follows: TGTGCCAGCAGTTCACCGGGACAGGGGCGTTACGAGCAGTACTTC. The chain couples TRBV6-5 to TRBJ2-7; 10 positions match TRBD1. CDR3 length: 15 residues. Germline trimming cut 4 bases from V and 4 bases from J; bases unmatched to any gene: 7. CDR1 MNHEY and CDR2 SVGAGI come from the germline V gene.

This chain uses TRBV7-3 with TRBJ1-2; the D is unclear. The V and J ends lost 5 bases and 0 bases respectively, with 16 bases between them. CDR3 length: 16 amino acids. Germline V gene data show CDR1 as SGHTA and CDR2 as FQGTGA. CDR3 coding DNA: TGTGCCAGCAGCCCCGGCCCGGGGTTAGCTAACTATGGCTACACCTTC. Amino acids: CASSPGPGLANYGYTF.

The genes are TRBV6-5 and TRBJ1-3; D gene unclear. V lost 4 bases to trimming and J lost 4 bases, with 11 bases between them. The CDR3 runs to 14 residues. Germline-derived CDR1 and CDR2 are MNHEY and SVGAGI. The CDR3 loop is CASSSTVGGNTIYF. The DNA for the CDR3 is TGTGCCAGCAGTTCCACCGTAGGGGGAAACACCATATATTTT.

The chain uses TRBV7-7 and TRBJ2-7, with D perhaps matching TRBD1 (6 bases). The CDR3 totals 13 residues. Germline assignment: CDR1 SSHAT and CDR2 FNYEAQ (reference sequence). The germline V and J ends were trimmed by 1 base and 6 bases, with 10 bases remaining between them. The CDR3 DNA reads as TGTGCCAGCAGCTTAGACAGGGTGGGCGAGCAGTACTTC. Its protein is CASSLDRVGEQYF. Together with reference TRBV7-7 and TRBJ2-7, the CDR3 gives the full variable domain: GAGVSQSPRYKVTKRGQDVTLRCDPISSHATLYWYQQALGQGPEFLTYFNYEAQPDKSGLPSDRFSAERPEGSISTLTIQRTEQRDSAMYRCASSLDRVGEQYFGPGTRLTVT.

The chain joins TRBV7-2 to TRBJ2-1, with 7 bases identical to TRBD2. Unmatched junction bases numbered 8, after V lost 3 bases and J lost 6 bases. Germline lookup yields CDR1 SGHTA and CDR2 FQGNSA. This CDR3 has 15 amino acids. The CDR3 region is CASSFPREAVNEQFF. DNA of the CDR3: TGTGCCAGCAGCTTCCCCCGGGAGGCCGTCAATGAGCAGTTCTTC. Combining the CDR3 with reference TRBV7-2 and TRBJ2-1 gives the whole variable domain GAGVSQSPSNKVTEKGKDVELRCDPISGHTALYWYRQSLGQGLEFLIYFQGNSAPDKSGLPSDRFSAERTGGSVSTLTIQRTQQEDSAVYLCASSFPREAVNEQFFGPGTRLTVL.

This rearrangement joins TRBV25-1 to TRBJ2-3; D possibly uses TRBD1 or TRBD2 (5 bases each). The CDR3 has 13 amino acids. The V end lost 2 bases, the J end lost 10 bases, and 13 bases lay between the germline ends. Germline V gives CDR1 MGHDK, CDR2 SYGVNS. The CDR3 is CASSELGDGSQYF. CDR3 bases: TGTGCCAGCAGTGAACTGGGGGACGGGTCGCAGTATTTT. The whole variable domain, filled in from reference TRBV25-1 and TRBJ2-3, reads EADIYQTPRYLVIGTGKKITLECSQTMGHDKMYWYQQDPGMELHLIHYSYGVNSTEKGDLSSESTVSRIRTEHFPLTLESARPSHTSQYLCASSELGDGSQYFGPGTRLTVL.

The gene calls are TRBV7-3 and TRBJ1-1; 7 nucleotides match TRBD1. The CDR3 spans 13 residues. Germline V gives CDR1 SGHTA, CDR2 FQGTGA. V shed 5 bases, J shed 8 bases, and the junction held 8 bases outside the gene matches. CDR3 in DNA: TGTGCCAGCAGCCCACATCCGGGACAGGAAGCTTTCTTT. Translation: CASSPHPGQEAFF.

This rearrangement joins TRBV7-8 to TRBJ2-7; D is unresolved. Looked up from germline, CDR1 is SGHVS and CDR2 is FQNEAQ. Between the trimmed V and J ends, which lost 5 bases and 2 bases, there was a span of 13 bases. CDR3 size: 14 residues. The CDR3 nucleotides are TGTGCCAGCAGCCTAGAACTTCTTACCTACGAGCAGTACTTC. Translating gives CASSLELLTYEQYF.

This clone has more than one count but fewer than ten. The chain recombines TRBV6-5 with TRBJ1-1; D remains ambiguous. Germline V lookup: CDR1 MNHEY, CDR2 SVGAGI. The V end was cut by 0 bases, the J end by 1 base, with 3 bases between. The CDR3 totals 13 residues. CDR3 amino acids: CASSYSTNTEAFF. The DNA of the CDR3 is TGTGCCAGCAGTTACTCCACGAACACTGAAGCTTTCTTT.

The chain has TRBV2 and TRBJ1-5; D is perhaps TRBD1 (6 bases). Looked up from germline, CDR1 is SNHLY and CDR2 is FYNNEI. This CDR3 region has 13 residues. V gave up 5 bases and J gave up 6 bases, with 11 bases separating them. The DNA for the CDR3 is TGTGCCAGCAGTTCCCGAGGGGGTCAGCCCCAGCATTTT. Translated: CASSSRGGQPQHF. Full variable domain (missing parts from reference TRBV2 and TRBJ1-5): EPEVTQTPSHQVTQMGQEVILRCVPISNHLYFYWYRQILGQKVEFLVSFYNNEISEKSEIFDDQFSVERPDGSNFTLKIRSTKLEDSAMYFCASSSRGGQPQHFGDGTRLSIL.

The J gene is TRBJ1-4, the V gene TRBV19, with D unresolved. Between the trimmed V and J ends, which lost 6 bases and 1 base, there was a span of 12 bases. CDR1 LNHDA and CDR2 SQIVND come from the germline V gene (reference sequence). The CDR3 has 15 amino acids. Here the CDR3 reads CASSFVGLTNEKLFF. DNA for the CDR3: TGTGCCAGTAGCTTCGTAGGGCTAACTAATGAAAAACTGTTTTTT.

The chain has TRBV28 and TRBJ2-1; D is unresolved. The CDR3 extends over 16 amino acids. V was clipped by 1 base and J by 7 bases, with 17 bases between them. Germline V gives CDR1 MDHEN, CDR2 SYDVKM. As DNA, the CDR3 is TGTGCCAGCAGTTTATCCTGGACGGATCCCTCTAATGAGCAGTTCTTC. Translating gives CASSLSWTDPSNEQFF.

The genes are TRBV4-1 and TRBJ2-7; D possibly corresponds to TRBD1 (6 bases). The CDR3 has 14 amino acids. The ends were cut back, 3 bases at V and 5 bases at J, with 14 bases in the middle. CDR1 is MGHRA, CDR2 YSYEKL, per germline. The CDR3 loop reads CASSHLPGADEQYF. The CDR3 coding sequence is TGCGCCAGCAGCCACCTCCCAGGGGCTGACGAGCAGTACTTC.

The chain links TRBV9 to TRBJ2-3; D might be TRBD2 (5 bases). This CDR3 is built from 16 residues. Germline V lookup: CDR1 SGDLS, CDR2 YYNGEE. Trimming left V 0 bases short and J 8 bases short, with 19 bases between. CDR3 in amino acids: CASSVGEGRVDVTQYF. CDR3 DNA: TGTGCCAGCAGCGTAGGTGAAGGGCGGGTAGACGTTACGCAGTATTTT.

The genes are TRBV15 and TRBJ1-6; 8 bases match TRBD1. The CDR3 has 17 residues. V lost 5 bases, J lost 5 bases, and 11 bases stayed unmatched. CDR1 and CDR2 from the germline V gene are LNHNV and YYDKDF (reference sequence). The CDR3, as DNA: TGTGCCACCAGCGAGCCCTCAAGACAGGGGAATAATTCACCCCTCCACTTT. Encoded protein: CATSEPSRQGNNSPLHF.

The chain carries TRBV29-1 and TRBJ2-1, with D tentatively TRBD2 (6 bases). Germline V gene data show CDR1 as SQVTM and CDR2 as ANQGSEA. There are 14 residues in the CDR3. Trimming stripped 1 base from V and 2 bases from J, with 9 bases between. The DNA for the CDR3 is TGCAGCGTTGAAGGGCAGCGGGCCTACAATGAGCAGTTCTTC. This translates into CSVEGQRAYNEQFF.

This chain connects TRBV4-1 to TRBJ1-3; TRBD1 aligns across 8 bases. V lost 5 bases to trimming and J lost 2 bases; unmatched junction nucleotides: 5. The CDR3 runs 15 residues. Germline lookup yields CDR1 MGHRA and CDR2 YSYEKL. The CDR3 sequence is CASSDLDRAGNTIYF. DNA for the CDR3: TGCGCCAGCAGCGATTTGGACAGGGCTGGAAACACCATATATTTT.

The chain couples TRBV27 to TRBJ2-1; 9 bases fit TRBD1. The ends lost 3 bases at V and 1 base at J; junction bases unmatched: 1. Germline CDR1 is MNHEY and CDR2 is SMNVEV (reference sequence). CDR3 length equals 15 residues. The CDR3 sequence: CASSFGTGSYNEQFF. In DNA, the CDR3 is TGTGCCAGCAGTTTCGGGACAGGGTCCTACAATGAGCAGTTCTTC.

This clone occurred a few times. This chain connects TRBV27 to TRBJ1-2, with 8 bases matching TRBD1. The CDR3 is 14 residues long. The germline gives CDR1 MNHEY, CDR2 SMNVEV (reference sequence). V trimming: 3 bases; J trimming: 1 base; junction bases outside the gene matches: 1. The CDR3 loop reads CASSFGQGNYGYTF. DNA for the CDR3: TGTGCCAGCAGTTTTGGACAGGGTAACTATGGCTACACCTTC.

The rearrangement links TRBV5-4 to TRBJ1-1; D might be TRBD1 (5 bases). This CDR3 is 13 amino acids long. V was pared by 2 bases and J by 5 bases, with 10 bases between. Per germline, CDR1 SGHNT and CDR2 YYREEE (reference sequence). The CDR3 protein is CASSFRGGTEAFF. The DNA for the CDR3 is TGTGCCAGCAGCTTCCGGGGGGGAACTGAAGCTTTCTTT.

The genes are TRBV9 and TRBJ2-3; 14 nucleotides match TRBD2. The CDR3 consists of 16 residues. The germline V gene encodes CDR1 SGDLS and CDR2 YYNGEE. Trimming cost V 0 bases and J 6 bases; bases outside gene matches: 3. The CDR3 is CASSVGTSGRFDTQYF. CDR3 bases: TGTGCCAGCAGCGTAGGGACTAGCGGGAGGTTTGATACGCAGTATTTT.

The sample holds one count of this clone. V gene TRBV6-5 combines with J gene TRBJ2-7; D is unresolved. This CDR3 spans 13 amino acids. Germline CDR1 is MNHEY and CDR2 is SVGAGI. V was trimmed by 5 bases and J by 0 bases, leaving 8 bases between them. CDR3 in amino acids: CASSRTSSYEQYF. Here the CDR3 DNA reads TGTGCCAGCAGTCGGACGAGCTCCTACGAGCAGTACTTC.

The V and J genes are TRBV27 and TRBJ1-1, with no clear D. V lost 7 bases to trimming and J lost 0 bases, with 12 bases between them. From germline, CDR1 is MNHEY and CDR2 SMNVEV (reference sequence). The CDR3 runs to 14 residues. The CDR3 nucleotides read TGTGCCAGCACCGCGGGGTACATGAACACTGAAGCTTTCTTT. Its translation: CASTAGYMNTEAFF.

This clone was detected once. The rearrangement joins TRBV9 to TRBJ1-2, with a weak D call TRBD1 (5 bases). Trimming pared 5 bases from V and 1 base from J, leaving 12 bases between. Germline V gives CDR1 SGDLS, CDR2 YYNGEE. The CDR3 spans 14 residues. The CDR3 region has the DNA TGTGCCAGCAGGAGGGACGGCCTTAACTATGGCTACACCTTC. Amino acids: CASRRDGLNYGYTF.

The chain uses TRBV2 and TRBJ2-1; D is uncertain. V lost 3 bases and J lost 6, with 9 bases in between. The CDR3 spans 13 residues. Germline V gene lookup returns CDR1 SNHLY and CDR2 FYNNEI. The CDR3 loop is CASSDVIANEQFF. The CDR3 nucleotides are TGTGCCAGCAGTGATGTAATCGCCAATGAGCAGTTCTTC.

The chain has TRBV7-9 and TRBJ2-1; a weak D match, TRBD1 (7 bases). The V gene's germline CDR1 is SEHNR and CDR2 FQNEAQ (reference sequence). The CDR3 is 15 amino acids. The V end lost 3 bases, the J end lost 4 bases, and 13 bases lay between the germline ends. CDR3 amino acids: CASSFRQGLYNEQFF. Here the CDR3 DNA reads TGTGCCAGCAGCTTCCGACAGGGACTTTACAATGAGCAGTTCTTC.

V gene TRBV9 combines with J gene TRBJ1-3; D unclear. Germline lookup yields CDR1 SGDLS and CDR2 YYNGEE. The CDR3 loop spans 16 amino acids. With 0 bases removed from V and 0 bases from J, the gap between germline ends came to 10 bases. CDR3 protein: CASSVVAGSSGNTIYF. CDR3 DNA: TGTGCCAGCAGCGTAGTTGCAGGAAGCTCTGGAAACACCATATATTTT. Combining the CDR3 with reference TRBV9 and TRBJ1-3 gives the whole variable domain DSGVTQTPKHLITATGQRVTLRCSPRSGDLSVYWYQQSLDQGLQFLIQYYNGEERAKGNILERFSAQQFPDLHSELNLSSLELGDSALYFCASSVVAGSSGNTIYFGEGSWLTVV.

This chain uses TRBV7-7 with TRBJ2-1; 8 bases match TRBD2. V shed 5 bases and J 7 bases; nucleotides not matched to a gene: 13. The CDR3 is made up of 16 amino acids. Germline lookup yields CDR1 SSHAT and CDR2 FNYEAQ (reference sequence). For the CDR3, the DNA is TGTGCCAGCAGCCCCAGGCCTCGGGGGGGCTCGAATGAGCAGTTCTTC. Amino acids: CASSPRPRGGSNEQFF.

The chain has TRBV30 and TRBJ2-7; no clear D gene. Germline V CDR1 and CDR2: GTSNPN, SVGIG (reference sequence). V lost 2 bases and J 1 base, leaving 6 bases between the germline ends. The CDR3 is 12 amino acids. This chain's CDR3 is CAWSKPSYEQYF. For the CDR3, the DNA is TGTGCCTGGAGTAAGCCTTCCTACGAGCAGTACTTC.